One and the same sample provided the 5 T cell receptor beta chains below, sequenced in a study of cytomegalovirus exposure and HLA in healthy donors. PCR was performed using 60 Vbeta and 13 Jbeta primers. Clones were sequenced by immunoSEQ multiplex PCR, and TCRdb holds only the in-frame ones, with some missing. Among about 180,000 clones listed, around 80% were seen once. The sample comprised PBMCs. The receptors stem from a girl aged 10-17 years in good health and CMV-seropositive.

This chain uses TRBV6-6 with TRBJ1-3; 9 nucleotides line up with TRBD1. Germline CDR1 and CDR2: MNHNY and SVGAGI (reference sequence). CDR3 length equals 16 residues. After removal of 2 bases from V and 5 bases from J, the junction contained 7 bases not matched to a gene. The CDR3 nucleotides are TGTGCCAGCAGTTACGGGCGGGACAGGGTGAGAAACACCATATATTTT. Its protein product is CASSYGRDRVRNTIYF.

The V and J genes are TRBV6-5 and TRBJ1-4, with 7 bases aligning to TRBD1. Looked up from germline, CDR1 is MNHEY and CDR2 is SVGAGI. V lost 4 bases, J lost 1 base, and 3 bases stayed unmatched. The CDR3 runs 15 residues. In DNA form, the CDR3 reads TGTGCCAGCAGTTGGACAGGCCGAACTAATGAAAAACTGTTTTTT. Translated: CASSWTGRTNEKLFF.

Remarks on this clone: Other DNA sequences in this sample translate to the same CDR3. The chain uses TRBV7-7 and TRBJ2-7; 7 bases line up with TRBD1. J was trimmed by 0 bases and V by 1 base; bases with no gene match: 3. Looked up from germline, CDR1 is SSHAT and CDR2 is FNYEAQ (reference sequence). This CDR3 contains 15 residues. DNA for the CDR3: TGTGCCAGCAGCTTAGAACAGGGGACCTCCTACGAGCAGTACTTC. Its protein is CASSLEQGTSYEQYF.

Comment on this clone: A junction boundary mismatches the germline segment, possibly from a read error. The gene calls are TRBV5-1 and TRBJ2-1; weak D call: TRBD2 (5 bases). This CDR3 has 13 residues. Germline CDR1 and CDR2: SGHRS and YFSETQ. This CDR3 is CASTPDSNNEQFF. The CDR3 DNA is TGCGCCAGCACCCCGGACTCCAACAATGAGCAGTTCTTC.

This clone was picked up one time. The rearrangement uses TRBV7-8 and TRBJ2-3, with 8 bases that match TRBD2. Per the germline V gene, CDR1 is SGHVS and CDR2 is FQNEAQ. The CDR3 spans 17 residues. With V trimmed by 3 bases and J by 6 bases, 14 bases remained unmatched. The CDR3 nucleotides are TGTGCCAGCAGCTTTTATAGCGGGAACCTCGGAAGGGATACGCAGTATTTT. Its translation: CASSFYSGNLGRDTQYF.